What follows are 20 T cell receptor beta chains derived from one specimen sequenced in a study of molecular identifiers for immune sequencing clone quantification. In TCRdb, the PCR reads were re-called with MiXCR into one record per CDR3 protein. The sample shows tens of thousands of distinct CDR3 sequences, around 20% of them seen only once. The source material was naive CD8+ T cells from blood, with Jurkat cell RNA spiked in. Subset defined: FACS-sorted CD8+CD4-CCR7+CD45RA+ naive T cells. The receptors here all came from a human donor in good health. Some libraries in this study had Jurkat cell RNA spiked in.

This clonotype was counted many times. The chain uses TRBV30 and TRBJ1-1; a weak D match, TRBD1 (5 bases). The germline V gene has CDR1 GTSNPN and CDR2 SVGIG (reference sequence). Trimming pared 6 bases from V and 0 bases from J, leaving 14 bases between. The CDR3 is made up of 14 amino acids. As DNA, the CDR3 is TGTGCCTGTGAACCGGGGCTCATGAACACTGAAGCTTTCTTT. Its protein product is CACEPGLMNTEAFF.

This clonotype was seen more than once but under ten times. The chain carries TRBV4-2 and TRBJ2-7; a possible D gene is TRBD2 (6 bases). This CDR3 comprises 15 residues. The V gene's germline CDR1 is LGHNA and CDR2 YNFKEQ. Trimming pared 0 bases from V and 0 bases from J, leaving 9 bases between. The CDR3 bases are TGTGCCAGCAGCCAAGAGCGGGGATACTCCTACGAGCAGTACTTC. Its protein is CASSQERGYSYEQYF.

This clonotype has ten or more counts. The V and J genes are TRBV7-9 and TRBJ1-2; possibly TRBD1 for D (5 bases). Germline lookup yields CDR1 SEHNR and CDR2 FQNEAQ (reference sequence). This CDR3 is built from 12 residues. The V gene lost 2 bases and the J gene lost 6 bases, with 7 bases spanning the gap. The CDR3 DNA is TGTGCCAGCAGCTTACGGGACGATGGCTACACCTTC. Its translation: CASSLRDDGYTF. Full variable domain (remainder filled in from reference TRBV7-9 and TRBJ1-2): DTGVSQNPRHKITKRGQNVTFRCDPISEHNRLYWYRQTLGQGPEFLTYFQNEAQLEKSRLLSDRFSAERPKGSFSTLEIQRTEQGDSAMYLCASSLRDDGYTFGSGTRLTVV.

This clonotype was detected ten times or more. The rearrangement joins TRBV19 to TRBJ2-7; D not certain. This CDR3 region has 14 residues. Germline assignment: CDR1 LNHDA and CDR2 SQIVND (reference sequence). The V and J ends lost 3 bases and 6 bases respectively, with 15 bases between them. The DNA for the CDR3 is TGTGCCAGTAGTATGTCTAAGTATGGATCCGAGCAGTACTTC. Amino acid sequence: CASSMSKYGSEQYF.

This clonotype has a handful of counts. The CDR3 region is CASSYGIPGEKLFF. For the CDR3, the DNA is TGTGCCAGCAGTTACGGAATCCCGGGTGAAAAACTGTTTTTT. The rearrangement links TRBV6-5 to TRBJ1-4, with D unresolved. The CDR3 sequence is 14 residues long. In germline, CDR1 is MNHEY, CDR2 SVGAGI. Trimming removed 2 bases from V and 7 bases from J, with 11 bases in between.

Many counts were recorded for this clonotype. The rearrangement joins TRBV7-6 to TRBJ2-3, with 7 bases lining up with TRBD1. This CDR3 comprises 19 residues. Germline CDR1 SGHVS, CDR2 FNYEAQ. After removal of 4 bases from V and 1 base from J, the junction contained 17 bases not matched to a gene. The CDR3 here is CASSSTRSGFGQGTDTQYF. CDR3 sequence (DNA): TGTGCCAGCAGCTCAACCAGGTCGGGCTTCGGACAGGGCACAGATACGCAGTATTTT.

This clonotype was seen ten or more times. V and J are TRBV27 and TRBJ2-7; D possibly corresponds to TRBD1 (6 bases). The germline CDR1 and CDR2 sequences are MNHEY and SMNVEV (reference sequence). With 6 bases removed from V and 6 bases from J, the gap between germline ends came to 15 bases. The CDR3 length is 13 residues. CDR3 DNA sequence: TGTGCCAGCAGCTGGGCTATGGACAGCGAGCAGTACTTC. It encodes CASSWAMDSEQYF.

Note on this clonotype: This clone may be a read error of a much larger clone one base away. V and J are TRBV27 and TRBJ2-3; tentatively, D is TRBD1 (6 bases). CDR1 and CDR2 from the germline V gene are MNHEY and SMNVEV (reference sequence). The CDR3 is made up of 14 amino acids. The V end lost 2 bases, the J end lost 4 bases, and 10 bases lay between the germline ends. The CDR3, as DNA: TGTGCCAGCAGTTTAGGGACACTCGCAGATACGCAGTATTTT. Translation gives CASSLGTLADTQYF.

In this sample, this clonotype turned up many times. The rearrangement joins TRBV29-1 to TRBJ2-5; perhaps TRBD2 as D (6 bases). The CDR3 is 13 residues long. Germline CDR1 is SQVTM and CDR2 is ANQGSEA. V lost 1 base to trimming and J lost 5 bases, with 11 bases between them. CDR3 in amino acids: CSVEGGSGETQYF. CDR3 in DNA: TGCAGCGTTGAAGGAGGGAGCGGGGAGACCCAGTACTTC.

Many counts were recorded for this clonotype. This chain connects TRBV7-6 to TRBJ2-3; D may be TRBD1 (6 bases). V shed 1 base and J shed 4 bases, with 15 bases lying between them. The germline V gene encodes CDR1 SGHVS and CDR2 FNYEAQ. The CDR3 consists of 16 residues. CDR3 sequence (DNA): TGTGCCAGCAGCTTAGGGACAGTGATGGGTTCAGATACGCAGTATTTT. Its protein product is CASSLGTVMGSDTQYF.

This clonotype was counted ten times or more. The chain recombines TRBV9 with TRBJ2-2; no clear D gene. The CDR3 is 13 residues long. Trimming removed 1 base at V and 5 bases at J, with 6 bases between. In germline, CDR1 is SGDLS, CDR2 YYNGEE. The CDR3 DNA reads TGTGCCAGCAGCGTACTAGAAACCGGGGAGCTGTTTTTT. It codes for CASSVLETGELFF.

This clonotype was observed at least ten times. This chain links TRBV6-1 with TRBJ1-1, with 8 bases fitting TRBD1. This CDR3 contains 15 residues. After removal of 3 bases from V and 0 bases from J, the junction contained 3 bases not matched to a gene. Germline CDR1 MNHNS, CDR2 SASEGT. The CDR3 DNA reads TGTGCCAGCAGTGAGTGGACAGGGCTGAACACTGAAGCTTTCTTT. This gives the protein CASSEWTGLNTEAFF.

This clonotype has at least ten counts. This chain links TRBV6-5 with TRBJ2-7; tentatively, D is TRBD1 or TRBD2 (5 bases each). CDR1 and CDR2 (germline): MNHEY, SVGAGI. V shed 2 bases and J shed 6 bases, with 8 bases lying between them. There are 12 residues in the CDR3. CDR3 region: CASSYGGPEQYF. CDR3 nucleotide sequence: TGTGCCAGCAGTTACGGGGGTCCCGAGCAGTACTTC.

This clonotype was seen ten or more times. V usage is TRBV7-9 and J usage is TRBJ2-2; D not certain. Germline-derived CDR1 and CDR2 are SEHNR and FQNEAQ (reference sequence). This CDR3 has 14 residues. V was cut by 5 bases and J by 0 bases, with 7 bases left in between. The CDR3 DNA is TGTGCCAGCAGCCCTCCACCGAACACCGGGGAGCTGTTTTTT. Amino acid sequence: CASSPPPNTGELFF. The full variable domain, rest sourced from reference TRBV7-9 and TRBJ2-2, is DTGVSQNPRHKITKRGQNVTFRCDPISEHNRLYWYRQTLGQGPEFLTYFQNEAQLEKSRLLSDRFSAERPKGSFSTLEIQRTEQGDSAMYLCASSPPPNTGELFFGEGSRLTVL.

In this sample, this clonotype turned up many times. CDR3 region: CSPEIFAETEAFF. The CDR3, as DNA: TGCAGCCCCGAGATATTCGCTGAGACTGAAGCTTTCTTT. J is TRBJ1-1 and V is TRBV29-1; D remains ambiguous. This CDR3 has 13 amino acids. Trimming removed 8 bases at V and 5 bases at J, with 18 bases between. Germline V gene sequence: CDR1 SQVTM, CDR2 ANQGSEA.

In its sample, this clonotype was seen a few times. The rearrangement joins TRBV11-2 to TRBJ1-1; the D gene is possibly TRBD1 (5 bases). V gave up 1 base and J gave up 4 bases, with 13 bases separating them. CDR1 and CDR2 from the germline V gene are SGHAT and FQNNGV. The CDR3 covers 15 residues. The CDR3 DNA reads as TGTGCCAGCAGCTTAGGACGTGCGGGGGGCACTGAAGCTTTCTTT. Translation gives CASSLGRAGGTEAFF.

About this clonotype itself: At one boundary the junction diverges from the germline segment, which might be a read error. The rearrangement uses TRBV20-1 and TRBJ2-3; TRBD2 is a possible D gene (6 bases). Germline lookup yields CDR1 DFQATT and CDR2 SNEGSKA (reference sequence). The CDR3 has 15 residues. The CDR3 sequence: CSARVSGSSTDMQYF. In nucleotides, the CDR3 is TGCAGTGCTAGGGTTAGCGGATCTAGCACAGATATGCAGTATTTT.

Regarding this clonotype: A read error may explain this, as a much larger clone is one base away. This chain connects TRBV5-3 to TRBJ2-7, with a weak D call TRBD2 (5 bases). TRBV5-3 is noted as an ORF with a role that remains uncertain. V was pared by 10 bases and J by 3 bases, with 11 bases between. The CDR3 has 11 amino acids. CDR3 DNA: TGTGCCGGCAGCGCGGGCTACGAGCAGTACTTC. Its translation: CAGSAGYEQYF.

At least ten counts were recorded for this clonotype. The chain recombines TRBV28 with TRBJ2-7; D assignment may be TRBD1 or TRBD2 (5 bases each). Per the germline V gene, CDR1 is MDHEN and CDR2 is SYDVKM. V lost 5 bases and J lost 7, with 9 bases in between. The CDR3 consists of 11 residues. DNA of the CDR3: TGTGCCAGCAGTCCCTGGGGGGAGCAGTACTTC. This gives the protein CASSPWGEQYF.

This clonotype was observed a few times. V is TRBV11-2 and J is TRBJ1-1; weak D call: TRBD1 (5 bases). Germline-derived CDR1 and CDR2 are SGHAT and FQNNGV. Trimming left V 0 bases short and J 4 bases short, with 9 bases between. The CDR3 has 14 residues. CDR3: CASSLDRGGTEAFF. In DNA form, the CDR3 reads TGTGCCAGCAGCTTAGATAGGGGCGGCACTGAAGCTTTCTTT. The variable domain in full, with the rest retrieved from reference TRBV11-2 and TRBJ1-1, is EAGVAQSPRYKIIEKRQSVAFWCNPISGHATLYWYQQILGQGPKLLIQFQNNGVVDDSQLPKDRFSAERLKGVDSTLKIQPAKLEDSAVYLCASSLDRGGTEAFFGQGTRLTVV.